This TCR beta chain was captured by sequencing in a study of blood T cells in healthy people across ages. Broader study findings: Among T cells, TCR beta diversity per million cells dropped roughly linearly as age rose.

Trimming took 3 bases from V and 0 from J; bases not matched to a gene: 4. The germline CDR1 and CDR2 sequences are SGHTA and FQGNSA. The length of the CDR3 is 16 residues. In this sample, this clonotype turned up a few times. Its antigen is still unknown. Then a second PCR, running roughly 6 to 12 cycles, was carried out with a sample-barcoded 5' primer and a J-beta primer mix. Every cDNA molecule bore a tag from a template-switch adaptor containing 12 random nucleotides. TCRdb re-analysed the 5' RACE reads in MiXCR, keeping a single row per CDR3 protein. Found here are fewer than 1.5 million distinct CDR3 sequences, around two fifths of them singletons; the top ten hold 7% to 9.5%.

This clonotype originated in a woman in her late teens or twenties in good health. The sample was blood. The chain couples TRBV7-2 to TRBJ2-3, with 9 positions matching TRBD2. CDR3 region: CASSFGLASSTDTQYF. The DNA for the CDR3 is TGTGCCAGCAGCTTCGGACTAGCGTCTAGCACAGATACGCAGTATTTT.